This T cell receptor beta chain was sequenced in a study of human thymus T cells. Repertoires were generated with immunoSEQ multiplex PCR, while TCRdb's copy carries only in-frame clones and drops some. The table lists around 70,000 clones, roughly 95% of them singletons, with around 0.034% in the top ten. From resections taken during corrective heart surgery, the thymus tissue was obtained. Infants served as donors; they were healthy and Finnish and were having corrective surgery for congenital heart defects. Study-level results: Apparent skewing of V and J gene usage characterized both thymic and blood repertoires. Related research described thymic repertoires that were highly overlapping among unrelated individuals.

The CDR3 has 18 residues. Germline V gives CDR1 LNHDA, CDR2 SQIVND (reference sequence). V shed 5 bases, J shed 8 bases, and the junction held 19 bases outside the gene matches. Of note for this clone: What it binds is unknown.

The chain uses TRBV19 and TRBJ2-1; 9 nucleotides line up with TRBD1. Sequenced sample: thymus tissue. The clonotype was recovered from a girl less than two years old with a congenital heart defect but otherwise immunologically healthy. CDR3 protein: CASSLGHPGQGLVHEQFF. As DNA, the CDR3 is TGTGCCAGTAGTCTAGGGCACCCGGGACAGGGATTAGTCCATGAGCAGTTCTTC. The full variable domain, with the rest looked up from reference TRBV19 and TRBJ2-1, is DGGITQSPKYLFRKEGQNVTLSCEQNLNHDAMYWYRQDPGQGLRLIYYSQIVNDFQKGDIAEGYSVSREKKESFPLTVTSAQKNPTAFYLCASSLGHPGQGLVHEQFFGPGTRLTVL.